This T cell receptor (beta chain) was captured in a study of shared T cell receptors in the human thymus. Assay used: immunoSEQ multiplex PCR; TCRdb lists only in-frame clones, some missing. The sample holds under 700,000 clones; approximately 78% are singletons and the top ten take about 0.013%. V was clipped by 1 base and J by 0 bases; unmatched bases: 6. The CDR3 is 19 residues long. In germline, CDR1 is SGHNT, CDR2 YYREEE (reference sequence). The sample was also linked to a second study, of human thymus T cells. Per that study: The donors were infants in Finland with congenital heart defects, otherwise immunologically healthy. Resections obtained during corrective heart surgery supplied the thymus tissue.

The clonotype was recovered from a boy in the first two years of life with a congenital heart defect. The sequencing input was thymocytes. The genes are TRBV5-4 and TRBJ2-1; 14 positions match TRBD2. The CDR3 reads CASSLWTSGRSSSYNEQFF. The CDR3, as DNA: TGTGCCAGCAGCTTGTGGACTAGCGGGAGGAGTAGCTCCTACAATGAGCAGTTCTTC.